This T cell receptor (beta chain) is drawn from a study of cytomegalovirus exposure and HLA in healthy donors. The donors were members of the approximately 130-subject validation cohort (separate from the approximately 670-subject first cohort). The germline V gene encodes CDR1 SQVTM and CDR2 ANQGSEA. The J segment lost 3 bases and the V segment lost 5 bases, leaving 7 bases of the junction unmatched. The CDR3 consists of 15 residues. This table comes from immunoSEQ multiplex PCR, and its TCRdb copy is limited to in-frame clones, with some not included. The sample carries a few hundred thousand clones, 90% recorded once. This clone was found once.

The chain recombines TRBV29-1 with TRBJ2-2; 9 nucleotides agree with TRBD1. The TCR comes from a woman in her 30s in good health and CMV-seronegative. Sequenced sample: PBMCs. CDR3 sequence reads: CSVSRQGGYTGELFF. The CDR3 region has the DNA TGCAGCGTTTCTCGACAGGGGGGGTACACCGGGGAGCTGTTTTTT.